The 20 T cell receptor beta chains presented below share a single source sample, sequenced in a study of control samples from healthy donors and cancer patients. Generated by immunoSEQ multiplex PCR, the TCRdb table keeps only in-frame clones and is missing some. The repertoire holds some 130,000 clones, with 92% as singletons. Sequenced sample: blood. Receptors were obtained from a woman aged 50 to 65 in good health.

The chain carries TRBV5-6 and TRBJ1-6; 8 nucleotides align to TRBD1. The CDR3 has 18 amino acids. V lost 3 bases to trimming and J lost 8 bases; unmatched junction nucleotides: 16. Germline lookup yields CDR1 SGHDT and CDR2 YYEEEE. For the CDR3, the DNA is TGTGCCAGCAGCTCCACAATTATGAGGACAGGGAGGCATTCACCCCTCCACTTT. Its protein is CASSSTIMRTGRHSPLHF.

The chain joins TRBV29-1 to TRBJ2-5; no definite D call. Germline V gives CDR1 SQVTM, CDR2 ANQGSEA. This CDR3 has 10 residues. V was shortened by 4 bases and J by 5 bases, with 5 bases between the two germline ends. Here the CDR3 reads CSVVLETQYF. Here the CDR3 DNA reads TGCAGCGTTGTGCTGGAGACCCAGTACTTC.

CDR3 sequence: CASSIRGGPDTGELFF. CDR3 DNA: TGTGCCAGTAGTATTCGCGGGGGGCCGGACACCGGGGAGCTGTTTTTT. This chain links TRBV19 with TRBJ2-2, with 8 positions matching TRBD2. With V trimmed by 3 bases and J by 3 bases, 6 bases remained unmatched. Germline-derived CDR1 and CDR2 are LNHDA and SQIVND (reference sequence). The CDR3 is 16 amino acids.

The chain couples TRBV6-5 to TRBJ2-7; 10 nucleotides agree with TRBD2. The CDR3 is made up of 14 amino acids. The germline gives CDR1 MNHEY, CDR2 SVGAGI. After removal of 0 bases from V and 6 bases from J, the junction contained 2 bases not matched to a gene. DNA for the CDR3: TGTGCCAGCAGTTACTCGAGCGGGAGGGGCGAGCAGTACTTC. Protein product: CASSYSSGRGEQYF.

This chain uses TRBV7-9 with TRBJ2-7; 9 bases match TRBD1. Trimming removed 5 bases from V and 6 bases from J; junction bases left unmatched: 14. Germline V lookup: CDR1 SEHNR, CDR2 FQNEAQ (reference sequence). There are 16 residues in the CDR3. The CDR3 DNA reads as TGTGCCAGCAGCCCTAGCGCCGGGACAGGGCCTGGCGAGCAGTACTTC. It translates to CASSPSAGTGPGEQYF.

This clone appeared a single time. Written as DNA, the CDR3 is TGCGCCACCTCACAGGGGGCGTCGAACACTGAAGCTTTCTTT. Amino acids: CATSQGASNTEAFF. The rearrangement joins TRBV10-2 to TRBJ1-1; 9 bases map to TRBD1. The CDR3 length is 14 residues. The germline V gene encodes CDR1 WSHSY and CDR2 SAAADI. V dropped 10 bases and J dropped 1; count of bases not matched to a gene: 7.

CDR3 protein: CATSDPMKNTGELFF. Written as DNA, the CDR3 is TGTGCCACCAGTGACCCTATGAAAAACACCGGGGAGCTGTTTTTT. The chain joins TRBV24-1 to TRBJ2-2; D remains unclear. Germline loops: CDR1 KGHDR, CDR2 SFDVKD. Trimming took 4 bases from V and 2 from J, leaving 10 bases between them. The length of the CDR3 is 15 residues.

The CDR3 spells CSASQTTGELFF. The DNA of the CDR3 is TGCAGTGCTAGTCAGACCACCGGGGAGCTGTTTTTT. The chain is built from TRBV20-1 and TRBJ2-2; D is unresolved. The CDR3 has 12 amino acids. The V and J ends lost 3 bases and 4 bases respectively, with 6 bases between them. CDR1 DFQATT and CDR2 SNEGSKA come from the germline V gene (reference sequence).

This sequence joins TRBV25-1 and TRBJ1-4, with a tentative D call TRBD1 (6 bases). Trimming removed 5 bases at V and 0 bases at J, with 16 bases between. The V gene's germline CDR1 is MGHDK and CDR2 SYGVNS. The CDR3 extends over 17 amino acids. CDR3 in DNA: TGTGCCAGCAGTAGTCGAGGGGGAGCCGCAACTAATGAAAAACTGTTTTTT. This gives the protein CASSSRGGAATNEKLFF.

The CDR3 DNA is TGTGCCAGTTTTGAGGGCCGATCAGGCTATGGCTACACCTTC. It specifies CASFEGRSGYGYTF. V gene TRBV6-5 combines with J gene TRBJ1-2, with D unclear. This CDR3 spans 14 amino acids. Per the germline V gene, CDR1 is MNHEY and CDR2 is SVGAGI. V dropped 9 bases and J dropped 4 bases, with 18 bases sitting between them.

The chain carries TRBV25-1 and TRBJ2-5, with a possible D match to TRBD1 (7 bases). Germline lookup yields CDR1 MGHDK and CDR2 SYGVNS. The V gene lost 3 bases and the J gene lost 2 bases, with 16 bases spanning the gap. This CDR3 has 16 amino acids. The CDR3 sequence is CASSERTGREQETQYF. CDR3 nucleotides: TGTGCCAGCAGTGAGCGGACAGGACGGGAGCAAGAGACCCAGTACTTC.

The chain recombines TRBV6-2 or TRBV6-3 with TRBJ1-6, with a possible D match to TRBD1 (5 bases). The CDR3 runs 11 residues. Trimming stripped 5 bases from V and 16 bases from J, with 12 bases between. Germline V gives CDR1 MNHEY, CDR2 SVGEGT. CDR3: CASSNRRQLHF. The CDR3 DNA sequence: TGTGCCAGCAGTAACAGGCGCCAACTCCACTTT.

CDR3 sequence (DNA): TGTGCCAGCAGCCAGGACAGTCGTAATGAAAAACTGTTTTTT. Amino acid sequence: CASSQDSRNEKLFF. J is TRBJ1-4 and V is TRBV7-9, with a tentative D call TRBD1 (6 bases). The CDR3 is 14 amino acids. CDR1 SEHNR and CDR2 FQNEAQ come from the germline V gene (reference sequence). The V and J ends lost 5 bases and 4 bases respectively, with 11 bases between them.

The table lists this clone with a count of one. The chain carries TRBV29-1 and TRBJ2-7, with TRBD1 matching over 11 bases. V lost 6 bases to trimming and J lost 6 bases; unmatched junction nucleotides: 10. Germline CDR1 reads SQVTM; CDR2 reads ANQGSEA. This CDR3 is built from 14 residues. The CDR3 loop is CSVLEGGTGGEQYF. CDR3 coding DNA: TGCAGCGTCCTCGAAGGCGGGACAGGGGGCGAGCAGTACTTC.

The genes are TRBV2 and TRBJ2-2; possibly TRBD2 for D (7 bases). V shed 6 bases and J shed 0 bases, with 11 bases lying between them. The CDR3 loop spans 15 amino acids. Germline V gene lookup returns CDR1 SNHLY and CDR2 FYNNEI. CDR3 bases: TGTGCCAGCAGGAGGGGGGGCACGAACACCGGGGAGCTGTTTTTT. Amino acids: CASRRGGTNTGELFF.

This clone was picked up one time. The rearrangement links TRBV19 to TRBJ1-1; no clear D gene. The CDR3 runs to 14 residues. Trimming shortened V by 3 bases and J by 6 bases, and 14 bases separated the two germline ends. Germline-derived CDR1 and CDR2 are LNHDA and SQIVND (reference sequence). The CDR3 here is CASSIVGPGAEAFF. The DNA of the CDR3 is TGTGCCAGTAGTATTGTAGGGCCCGGAGCTGAAGCTTTCTTT.

The chain has TRBV6-1 and TRBJ1-2; D remains ambiguous. The length of the CDR3 is 13 residues. V gave up 3 bases and J gave up 5 bases, with 10 bases separating them. Germline values: CDR1 MNHNS, CDR2 SASEGT. The CDR3 nucleotides are TGTGCCAGCAGTGATTCGGTTCTTTATGGCTACACCTTC. It translates to CASSDSVLYGYTF.

The chain carries TRBV28 and TRBJ1-1, with D perhaps matching TRBD1 (5 bases). Germline assignment: CDR1 MDHEN and CDR2 SYDVKM. CDR3 length: 16 residues. V dropped 5 bases and J dropped 7 bases, with 23 bases sitting between them. The CDR3 DNA reads TGTGCCAGCAGTCCGGACCGGGACCCCCCCGGGAATGAAGCTTTCTTT. This gives the protein CASSPDRDPPGNEAFF.

The rearrangement joins TRBV15 to TRBJ2-2; 7 nucleotides align to TRBD1. This CDR3 has 14 residues. The V gene end was trimmed by 3 bases and the J gene end by 7 bases; junction bases not matched to a gene: 5. Germline CDR1 is LNHNV and CDR2 is YYDKDF (reference sequence). The CDR3 loop is CATSSRTGVGELFF. In DNA, the CDR3 is TGTGCCACCAGCAGCCGAACAGGGGTCGGGGAGCTGTTTTTT. The full variable domain, completed using reference TRBV15 and TRBJ2-2, is DAMVIQNPRYQVTQFGKPVTLSCSQTLNHNVMYWYQQKSSQAPKLLFHYYDKDFNNEADTPDNFQSRRPNTSFCFLDIRSPGLGDTAMYLCATSSRTGVGELFFGEGSRLTVL.

This clone was seen a few times. The rearrangement links TRBV6-4 to TRBJ2-3; D is unresolved. Trimming took off 3 bases at V and 0 bases at J, with 7 bases between the two ends. CDR3 size: 14 residues. Germline CDR1 reads MRHNA; CDR2 reads SNTAGT. The CDR3 region has the DNA TGTGCCAGCAGTGAGGGATCAAGCACAGATACGCAGTATTTT. Encoded protein: CASSEGSSTDTQYF.